This T cell receptor (beta chain) was documented in a study of T cells in Graves' hyperthyroidism and ophthalmopathy. Template material for amplifying TCR beta CDR3 regions consisted of RNA transcripts. In the first-round RT-PCR of the TCR CDR3, the HTBI primer set was used. From the multiplex PCR reads, TCRdb called clonotypes with MiXCR, one entry per CDR3 protein. Of some 500,000 distinct CDR3 sequences detected, roughly 24% appear once; the ten largest clones hold 10% to 12%. The CDR3 consists of 14 residues. The V and J ends lost 4 bases and 9 bases, in that order; junction bases with no gene match: 10. Germline CDR1 and CDR2: MNHNS and SASEGT.

The TCR was taken from a woman aged 25 to 39 with Graves' ophthalmopathy. The gene calls are TRBV6-1 and TRBJ1-1, with TRBD1 matching over 8 bases. Sequencing was done on a sample of blood. CDR3 in amino acids: CASSVTGGQAKAFF. The DNA of the CDR3 is TGTGCCAGCAGTGTTACAGGGGGGCAGGCTAAAGCTTTCTTT.